The source of this T cell receptor (beta chain) is a study of graft-versus-host responses after intestinal transplantation. Study results and limitations: Recipient marrow harbored GvH clones, some of which surfaced first in ileum or blood.

Comment on this clone: Its antigen is not identified.

Germline values: CDR1 LNHDA, CDR2 SQIVND (reference sequence). The CDR3 consists of 14 residues. The germline V and J ends were trimmed by 3 bases and 3 bases, with 12 bases remaining between them. Sequenced by immunoSEQ multiplex PCR; TCRdb stores in-frame clones only, minus some. The sample lists about 25,000 clones, around 94% occurring once. The TCR was taken from a human patient who received an intestinal transplant, so some T cells may come from the graft donor. This material consisted of PBMCs, taken just over 29 days after intestinal transplant. The V and J genes are TRBV19 and TRBJ2-7; D possibly corresponds to TRBD1 (5 bases). CDR3 in amino acids: CASSIPGLIYEQYF. DNA of the CDR3: TGTGCCAGTAGTATTCCAGGGTTAATCTACGAGCAGTACTTC.